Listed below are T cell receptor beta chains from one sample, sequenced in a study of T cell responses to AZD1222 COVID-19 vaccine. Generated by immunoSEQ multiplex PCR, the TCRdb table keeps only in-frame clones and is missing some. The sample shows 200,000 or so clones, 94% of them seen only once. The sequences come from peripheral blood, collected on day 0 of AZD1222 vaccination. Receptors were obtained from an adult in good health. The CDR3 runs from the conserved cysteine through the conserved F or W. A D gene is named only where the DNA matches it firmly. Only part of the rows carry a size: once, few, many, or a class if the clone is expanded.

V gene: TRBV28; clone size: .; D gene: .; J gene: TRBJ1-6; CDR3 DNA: TGTGCCAGCAGTTTAAGCCGTAGGGGACGACCCCTCCACTTT; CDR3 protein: CASSLSRRGRPLHF
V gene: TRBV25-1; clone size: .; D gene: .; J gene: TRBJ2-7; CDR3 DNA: TGTGCCAGCAGGAGCAGCTCCTACGAGCAGTACTTC; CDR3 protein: CASRSSSYEQYF
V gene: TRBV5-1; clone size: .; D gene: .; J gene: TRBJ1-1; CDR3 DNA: TGCGCCAGCAGCTTGGAGCCAGCGCTACTGAACACTGAAGCTTTCTTT; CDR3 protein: CASSLEPALLNTEAFF
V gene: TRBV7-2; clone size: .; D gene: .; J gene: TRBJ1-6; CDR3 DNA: TGTGCCAGCAGCTTAGTTGGGACGAAGGGAAATTCACCCCTCCACTTT; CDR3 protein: CASSLVGTKGNSPLHF
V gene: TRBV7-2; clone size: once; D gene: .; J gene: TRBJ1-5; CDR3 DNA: TGTGCCAGCAGCCAAGAGGGTTGGTATGCGGATCAGCCCCAGCATTTT; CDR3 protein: CASSQEGWYADQPQHF
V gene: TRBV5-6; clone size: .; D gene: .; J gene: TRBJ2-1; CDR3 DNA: TGTGCCAGCAGCTTGGACGCGTGGGTTCGTAGAAATGAGCAGTTCTTC; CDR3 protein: CASSLDAWVRRNEQFF
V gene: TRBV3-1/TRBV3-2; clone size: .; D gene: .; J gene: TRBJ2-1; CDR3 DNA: TGTGCCAGCAGCCCCGAGCTAGGGGGGGATGAGCAGTTCTTC; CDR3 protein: CASSPELGGDEQFF
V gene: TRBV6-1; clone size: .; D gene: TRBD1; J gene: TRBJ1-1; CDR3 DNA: TGTGCCAGCAGTGGCTACACAGGGGGAATGAACACTGAAGCTTTCTTT; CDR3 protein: CASSGYTGGMNTEAFF
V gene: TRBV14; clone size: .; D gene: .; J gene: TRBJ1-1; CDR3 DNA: TGTGCCAGCAGCCAAGTACCCAACACTGAAGCTTTCTTT; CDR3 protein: CASSQVPNTEAFF
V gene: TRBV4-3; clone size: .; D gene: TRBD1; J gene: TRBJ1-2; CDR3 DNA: TGCGCCAGCAGCCCCCGACAGGGCTATGGCTACACCTTC; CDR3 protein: CASSPRQGYGYTF
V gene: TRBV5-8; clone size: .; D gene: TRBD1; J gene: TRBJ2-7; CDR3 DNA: TGTGCCAGCAGCCCCTGGACAGGGGAGGGCGAGCAGTACTTC; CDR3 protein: CASSPWTGEGEQYF
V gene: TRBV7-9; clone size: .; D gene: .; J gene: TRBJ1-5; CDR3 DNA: TGTGCCAGCAGCTTGGGACCCCCGAGCAATCAGCCCCAGCATTTT; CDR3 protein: CASSLGPPSNQPQHF